Presented here are 29 T cell receptor beta chains from one specimen sequenced in a study of shared clonotypes between healthy human individuals. Profiling relied on immunoSEQ multiplex PCR, and the TCRdb table lists in-frame clones only, not all of them. The sample consists of fewer than 2.5 million clones, 93% of them appearing once. Sequencing was carried out using naive CD4+ T cells from PBMCs. The subset here: CD45RA+ positively selected. The receptors come from a man younger than 35 in good health. Some clones in this sample may be carry-over from other donors' samples.

The chain carries TRBV7-6 and TRBJ2-7; possibly TRBD2 for D (7 bases). CDR3 length: 14 amino acids. The V gene's germline CDR1 is SGHVS and CDR2 FNYEAQ. The V end was cut by 0 bases, the J end by 4 bases, with 10 bases between. The CDR3 region is CASSLAGGGYEQYF. DNA for the CDR3: TGTGCCAGCAGCTTAGCGGGAGGGGGGTACGAGCAGTACTTC.

As regards this clone: Different DNA sequences within this sample yield the same CDR3. V gene TRBV7-3 combines with J gene TRBJ2-1, with 7 bases fitting TRBD1. The CDR3 consists of 13 residues. V trimming: 5 bases; J trimming: 7 bases; junction bases outside the gene matches: 5. Germline assignment: CDR1 SGHTA and CDR2 FQGTGA. The CDR3 DNA sequence: TGTGCCAGCAGCCGACAGGGTAGGAATGAGCAGTTCTTC. Its protein product is CASSRQGRNEQFF.

The chain couples TRBV7-8 to TRBJ2-5; 8 bases fit TRBD1. The CDR3 contains 13 residues. Germline trimming cut 1 base from V and 5 bases from J; bases unmatched to any gene: 0. Per the germline V gene, CDR1 is SGHVS and CDR2 is FQNEAQ. The CDR3 DNA reads as TGTGCCAGCAGCTTAGACAGGGGGGAGACCCAGTACTTC. Encoded protein: CASSLDRGETQYF.

This clone was seen more than once but under ten times. The V call is TRBV30, the J call TRBJ1-2; 8 bases line up with TRBD1. The V gene end was trimmed by 5 bases and the J gene end by 7 bases; junction bases not matched to a gene: 3. This CDR3 spans 11 amino acids. The germline gives CDR1 GTSNPN, CDR2 SVGIG (reference sequence). CDR3 bases: TGTGCCTGGCAGGGGGCGGGTGGCTACACCTTC. Translated, it gives CAWQGAGGYTF.

V usage is TRBV28 and J usage is TRBJ2-7; D possibly uses TRBD1 or TRBD2 (5 bases each). The germline V and J ends were trimmed by 2 bases and 0 bases, with 14 bases remaining between them. CDR3 length equals 16 residues. Germline V gene lookup returns CDR1 MDHEN and CDR2 SYDVKM. CDR3 bases: TGTGCCAGCAGTTTAAGCGAGGGGACCTTCTCCTACGAGCAGTACTTC. Amino acids: CASSLSEGTFSYEQYF.

This clone was detected a few times. The chain has TRBV5-1 and TRBJ2-5; no definite D call. The V gene lost 0 bases and the J gene lost 5 bases, with 5 bases spanning the gap. The germline gives CDR1 SGHRS, CDR2 YFSETQ. The length of the CDR3 is 12 residues. CDR3 amino acids: CASSLAMETQYF. As DNA, the CDR3 is TGCGCCAGCAGCTTGGCCATGGAGACCCAGTACTTC. Full variable domain (remainder filled in from reference TRBV5-1 and TRBJ2-5): KAGVTQTPRYLIKTRGQQVTLSCSPISGHRSVSWYQQTPGQGLQFLFEYFSETQRNKGNFPGRFSGRQFSNSRSEMNVSTLELGDSALYLCASSLAMETQYFGPGTRLLVL.

J is TRBJ2-7 and V is TRBV7-9, with TRBD2 identical over 16 bases. The ends lost 5 bases at V and 2 bases at J; junction bases unmatched: 6. In germline, CDR1 is SEHNR, CDR2 FQNEAQ (reference sequence). This CDR3 has 17 residues. The CDR3 DNA reads TGTGCCAGCAGCAGGGGACTAGCGGGAGGGCCTACCTACGAGCAGTACTTC. Amino acid sequence: CASSRGLAGGPTYEQYF. Full variable domain (missing parts from reference TRBV7-9 and TRBJ2-7): DTGVSQNPRHKITKRGQNVTFRCDPISEHNRLYWYRQTLGQGPEFLTYFQNEAQLEKSRLLSDRFSAERPKGSFSTLEIQRTEQGDSAMYLCASSRGLAGGPTYEQYFGPGTRLTVT.

The chain uses TRBV7-6 and TRBJ1-4; D gene uncertain. Germline V gene data show CDR1 as SGHVS and CDR2 as FNYEAQ. V lost 2 bases and J 8 bases, leaving 12 bases between the germline ends. The CDR3 extends over 14 amino acids. The CDR3 here is CASSLQASGEKLFF. For the CDR3, the DNA is TGTGCCAGCAGCTTACAGGCCTCGGGAGAAAAACTGTTTTTT.

The CDR3 spells CASSLGSGGFYEQYF. The CDR3 nucleotides read TGTGCCAGCAGCTTAGGGTCTGGCGGTTTCTACGAGCAGTACTTC. The rearrangement links TRBV7-2 to TRBJ2-7; D remains ambiguous. This CDR3 comprises 15 residues. Germline CDR1 and CDR2: SGHTA and FQGNSA. Trimming left V 1 base short and J 3 bases short, with 13 bases between.

The rearrangement links TRBV4-3 to TRBJ2-3; D not certain. V gave up 0 bases and J gave up 2 bases, with 12 bases separating them. The CDR3 has 16 residues. The germline gives CDR1 LGHNA, CDR2 YSLEER. CDR3 bases: TGCGCCAGCAGCCAAGATCTAATCCCCTCCACAGATACGCAGTATTTT. This encodes CASSQDLIPSTDTQYF.

This clone was picked up a small number of times. This sequence joins TRBV5-1 and TRBJ1-1; D is unresolved. V gave up 1 base and J gave up 0 bases, with 7 bases separating them. Germline values: CDR1 SGHRS, CDR2 YFSETQ. The CDR3 extends over 14 amino acids. CDR3 protein: CASSLSPVNTEAFF. CDR3 nucleotides: TGCGCCAGCAGCTTGTCCCCAGTGAACACTGAAGCTTTCTTT.

The chain joins TRBV7-7 to TRBJ1-4, with D unclear. Germline CDR1 reads SSHAT; CDR2 reads FNYEAQ (reference sequence). Trimming removed 5 bases at V and 5 bases at J, with 9 bases between. The CDR3 contains 13 residues. CDR3 region: CASSLGQNEKLFF. The DNA of the CDR3 is TGTGCCAGCAGCCTCGGCCAGAATGAAAAACTGTTTTTT. The full variable domain, rest sourced from reference TRBV7-7 and TRBJ1-4, is GAGVSQSPRYKVTKRGQDVTLRCDPISSHATLYWYQQALGQGPEFLTYFNYEAQPDKSGLPSDRFSAERPEGSISTLTIQRTEQRDSAMYRCASSLGQNEKLFFGSGTQLSVL.

The chain employs TRBV5-4 and TRBJ2-1; D is possibly TRBD2 (5 bases). This CDR3 spans 13 amino acids. Looked up from germline, CDR1 is SGHNT and CDR2 is YYREEE (reference sequence). The ends were cut back, 4 bases at V and 7 bases at J, with 12 bases in the middle. The CDR3 sequence: CASSAGLGNEQFF. The CDR3 nucleotides are TGTGCCAGCAGCGCGGGCCTGGGGAATGAGCAGTTCTTC.

The V and J genes are TRBV6-5 and TRBJ1-2, with D perhaps TRBD1 (6 bases). Trimming cost V 2 bases and J 4 bases, with 14 bases left between them. The length of the CDR3 is 15 residues. The germline gives CDR1 MNHEY, CDR2 SVGAGI. The CDR3 nucleotides read TGTGCCAGCAGTTACGCAGGCAGAGGGGGCTATGGCTACACCTTC. Its translation is CASSYAGRGGYGYTF.

The chain joins TRBV4-1 to TRBJ2-5; no clear D. CDR1 MGHRA and CDR2 YSYEKL come from the germline V gene. The CDR3 runs to 14 residues. Trimming cost V 4 bases and J 4 bases, with 13 bases left between them. In DNA form, the CDR3 reads TGCGCCAGCAGCCCCGCGACGGAATCAGAGACCCAGTACTTC. Translated: CASSPATESETQYF.

A single count supports this clone. This chain connects TRBV5-5 to TRBJ2-7; TRBD2 agrees at 8 bases. Losses at the gene ends were 0 bases for V and 0 bases for J; bases not matched to a gene: 5. This CDR3 spans 16 amino acids. Germline CDR1 SGHKS, CDR2 YYEKEE (reference sequence). CDR3 sequence: CASSLATSGFSYEQYF. In DNA form, the CDR3 reads TGTGCCAGCAGCTTGGCAACTAGCGGCTTCTCCTACGAGCAGTACTTC.

The CDR3 protein is CASSITREKYNEQFF. As DNA, the CDR3 is TGTGCCAGCAGCATTACTAGGGAAAAGTACAATGAGCAGTTCTTC. V and J are TRBV7-2 and TRBJ2-1, with D possibly TRBD2 on 5 matching bases. The CDR3 runs to 15 residues. Looked up from germline, CDR1 is SGHTA and CDR2 is FQGNSA. The V end was cut by 5 bases, the J end by 4 bases, with 15 bases between.

The chain carries TRBV19 and TRBJ1-5; D unresolved. The CDR3 is made up of 14 amino acids. V lost 3 bases and J 5 bases, leaving 11 bases between the germline ends. Per germline, CDR1 LNHDA and CDR2 SQIVND (reference sequence). CDR3 loop: CASSIEVRHQPQHF. CDR3 in DNA: TGTGCCAGTAGTATCGAAGTGCGCCATCAGCCCCAGCATTTT.

J is TRBJ2-1 and V is TRBV27, with D maybe TRBD2 (6 bases). V was trimmed by 2 bases and J by 5 bases, leaving 19 bases between them. Germline-derived CDR1 and CDR2 are MNHEY and SMNVEV (reference sequence). This CDR3 is 17 amino acids long. DNA of the CDR3: TGTGCCAGCAGTTTACTAGCGCTACCCCAGAAACACAATGAGCAGTTCTTC. Translated: CASSLLALPQKHNEQFF.

Of note for this clone: This specimen includes other DNA sequences encoding the same CDR3. The chain combines TRBV28 with TRBJ2-7, with 7 nucleotides matching TRBD1. V shed 6 bases, J shed 3 bases, and the junction held 2 bases outside the gene matches. The CDR3 sequence is 12 residues long. Per germline, CDR1 MDHEN and CDR2 SYDVKM. CDR3 nucleotide sequence: TGTGCCAGCAGGGGGGACAGCTACGAGCAGTACTTC. This translates into CASRGDSYEQYF.

As DNA, the CDR3 is TGTGCCAGCAGCTCTACGCCCGGAAACATTCAGTACTTC. Its translation: CASSSTPGNIQYF. V is TRBV7-2 and J is TRBJ2-4; D not resolved. The V end lost 4 bases, the J end lost 6 bases, and 10 bases lay between the germline ends. This CDR3 is built from 13 residues. Germline V gives CDR1 SGHTA, CDR2 FQGNSA.

V is TRBV7-2 and J is TRBJ1-1; 8 bases fit TRBD1. Germline CDR1 SGHTA, CDR2 FQGNSA. The length of the CDR3 is 19 residues. V dropped 2 bases and J dropped 4; count of bases not matched to a gene: 18. DNA for the CDR3: TGTGCCAGCAGCTTAAAGAGCTCGAAATTTACAGGGGGTAGCACTGAAGCTTTCTTT. Amino acid sequence: CASSLKSSKFTGGSTEAFF.

The chain combines TRBV27 with TRBJ1-3, with D possibly being TRBD1 (6 bases). Trimming cost V 6 bases and J 1 base, with 10 bases left between them. The CDR3 extends over 14 amino acids. CDR1 is MNHEY, CDR2 SMNVEV, per germline (reference sequence). The CDR3 DNA sequence: TGTGCCAGCAGAGCCACAGGGTCTGGAAACACCATATATTTT. As protein: CASRATGSGNTIYF.

The rearrangement links TRBV5-1 to TRBJ2-7; 8 bases fit TRBD2. CDR1 is SGHRS, CDR2 YFSETQ, per germline. This CDR3 has 16 amino acids. Losses at the gene ends were 0 bases for V and 4 bases for J; bases not matched to a gene: 9. Here the CDR3 DNA reads TGCGCCAGCAGCTTGGGCTCGGCGGGAGGCGCTTACGAGCAGTACTTC. Its protein is CASSLGSAGGAYEQYF.

The chain employs TRBV7-3 and TRBJ2-3; no reliable D call. V was cut by 2 bases and J by 0 bases, with 9 bases left in between. The germline V gene has CDR1 SGHTA and CDR2 FQGTGA. This CDR3 is built from 15 residues. Here the CDR3 reads CASSLLVTSTDTQYF. The CDR3 bases are TGTGCCAGCAGCTTATTGGTCACTAGCACAGATACGCAGTATTTT.

The gene calls are TRBV28 and TRBJ2-5; D is possibly TRBD2 (6 bases). V was clipped by 3 bases and J by 5 bases, with 13 bases between them. This CDR3 has 14 residues. The germline V gene encodes CDR1 MDHEN and CDR2 SYDVKM. CDR3 nucleotides: TGTGCCAGCAGTTTTCTGGTCGGGGGTGAGACCCAGTACTTC. It codes for CASSFLVGGETQYF.

V is TRBV5-1 and J is TRBJ1-4; tentative D call: TRBD1 (6 bases). With 0 bases removed from V and 5 bases from J, the gap between germline ends came to 14 bases. This CDR3 region has 16 residues. Germline CDR1 is SGHRS and CDR2 is YFSETQ. CDR3 bases: TGCGCCAGCAGCTTGGCAGGGGCCCCTACCAATGAAAAACTGTTTTTT. Encoded protein: CASSLAGAPTNEKLFF.

The rearrangement links TRBV28 to TRBJ2-1, with 13 bases matching TRBD2. The germline V gene has CDR1 MDHEN and CDR2 SYDVKM. J was trimmed by 5 bases and V by 7 bases; bases with no gene match: 5. This CDR3 region has 15 residues. This chain's CDR3 is CASKLAGGPHNEQFF. The CDR3 bases are TGTGCCAGCAAACTAGCGGGAGGGCCCCACAATGAGCAGTTCTTC.

The chain couples TRBV4-2 to TRBJ2-3; D call uncertain. The V end was cut by 1 base, the J end by 7 bases, with 12 bases between. The CDR3 sequence is 14 residues long. Germline V CDR1 and CDR2: LGHNA, YNFKEQ. The DNA of the CDR3 is TGTGCCAGCAGCCAAGTTGCTAGTACATATACGCAGTATTTT. Translating gives CASSQVASTYTQYF.